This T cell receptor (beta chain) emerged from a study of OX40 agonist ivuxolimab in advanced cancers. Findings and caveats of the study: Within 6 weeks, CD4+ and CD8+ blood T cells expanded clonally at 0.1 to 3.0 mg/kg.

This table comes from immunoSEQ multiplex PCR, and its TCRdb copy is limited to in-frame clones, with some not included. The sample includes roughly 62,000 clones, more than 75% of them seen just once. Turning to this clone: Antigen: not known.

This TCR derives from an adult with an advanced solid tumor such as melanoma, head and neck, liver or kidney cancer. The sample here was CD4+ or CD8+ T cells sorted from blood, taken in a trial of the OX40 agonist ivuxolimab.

CDR3: CASSPLAGGNYNEQFF. The DNA of the CDR3 is TGTGCCAGCAGCCCACTAGCGGGGGGGAACTACAATGAGCAGTTCTTC. This chain links TRBV11-3 with TRBJ2-1; TRBD2 agrees at 13 bases. The J segment lost 3 bases and the V segment lost 5 bases, leaving 4 bases of the junction unmatched. This CDR3 region has 16 residues. Germline V gene sequence: CDR1 SGHNT, CDR2 YENEEA. Drawing the rest from reference TRBV11-3 and TRBJ2-1, the complete variable domain is EAGVVQSPRYKIIEKKQPVAFWCNPISGHNTLYWYLQNLGQGPELLIRYENEEAVDDSQLPKDRFSAERLKGVDSTLKIQPAELGDSAVYLCASSPLAGGNYNEQFFGPGTRLTVL.